A few counts support the clone carrying this T cell receptor beta chain. What it binds is not known. The TCR cDNA carried a universal primer site and UMIs from 5'RACE template switching. TCRdb reprocessed the 5' RACE reads via MiXCR and lists one record per CDR3 protein. Found here are under 300,000 distinct CDR3 sequences, roughly 7.2% of them singletons; the top ten hold approximately 0.85%. The CDR3 is made up of 14 amino acids. Between the trimmed V and J ends, which lost 6 bases and 1 base, there was a span of 10 bases. The entry originates in a study of T cells after yellow fever vaccination. Study results and limitations: Just a small share of clonotypes turned up in the CD4 compartment as well as the CD8 compartment.

This sequence originates from a man under 40 who received the YFV17D yellow fever vaccine. Here the sequenced sample was CD4+ T cells sorted from PBMCs, taken 15 days after the yellow fever booster vaccination. V is TRBV12-3 or TRBV12-4 and J is TRBJ2-1; D not certain. The CDR3 loop is CASRSDNSYNEQFF. DNA of the CDR3: TGTGCCAGCAGGAGCGATAATTCCTACAATGAGCAGTTCTTC.